The rows below give T cell receptor beta chains drawn from one sample of a study of blood T cell repertoires in COVID-19. Assay: immunoSEQ multiplex PCR; the TCRdb copy retains only in-frame clones and omits some. The sample has around 68,000 clones; about 81% are singletons. The sequenced material came from peripheral blood. These TCRs come from a human donor in a cohort sampled during active COVID-19. Each CDR3 is given with its conserved first and last residue. The D gene is left open where the match is weak. Rows give clone size only sometimes, using once, few, many, or a class for an expanded clone.

TRBJ2-2 | 16 | TRBV5-6 | TRBD2 | . | TGTGCCAGCAGCTTGGGGACTAGCGGGTACACCGGGGAGCTGTTTTTT | CASSLGTSGYTGELFF
TRBJ1-2 | 12 | TRBV12-3/TRBV12-4 | . | . | TGTGCCAGCAGTTTAGGGGGGGAGCGCTACACCTTC | CASSLGGERYTF
TRBJ2-7 | 15 | TRBV6-6 | . | . | TGTGCCAGCAGTTCTCACAAGGAGGGCACCTACGAGCAGTACTTC | CASSSHKEGTYEQYF
TRBJ2-2 | 12 | TRBV7-8 | . | . | TGTGCCAGCAGCTGGAGTACCGGGGAGCTGTTTTTT | CASSWSTGELFF
TRBJ2-7 | 13 | TRBV6-1 | TRBD1 | . | TGTGCCAGCAGTGAACCGGGACAGGGAAGGCAGTACTTC | CASSEPGQGRQYF
TRBJ1-2 | 14 | TRBV3-1/TRBV3-2 | . | . | TGTGCCAGCAGCCCTGATCAGTTTAACTATGGCTACACCTTC | CASSPDQFNYGYTF
TRBJ2-3 | 15 | TRBV27 | TRBD2 | . | TGTGCCAGCAGTCCCGGACTAGCGGGCACAGATACGCAGTATTTT | CASSPGLAGTDTQYF
TRBJ2-1 | 14 | TRBV24-1 | TRBD2 | . | TGTGCCACCGGCACTAGCGGGTGGGTTGATGAGCAGTTCTTC | CATGTSGWVDEQFF
TRBJ2-1 | 14 | TRBV20-1 | TRBD2 | . | TGCAGTGCTCGTGATAGCGGGAGCGGGAATGAGCAGTTCTTC | CSARDSGSGNEQFF
TRBJ2-3 | 15 | TRBV4-1 | TRBD2 | . | TGCGCCAGCAGCCGTTCTAGCGGTGGCACAGATACGCAGTATTTT | CASSRSSGGTDTQYF
TRBJ1-5 | 18 | TRBV2 | TRBD1 | . | TGTGCCAGCAGTGAAGGACAGGGTGTCCTATATAGCAATCAGCCCCAGCATTTT | CASSEGQGVLYSNQPQHF
TRBJ1-2 | 14 | TRBV28 | . | . | TGTGCCAGCAGCTTCGAGGGGGAGAACTATGGCTACACCTTC | CASSFEGENYGYTF
TRBJ2-3 | 13 | TRBV7-9 | . | . | TGTGCCAGCAGCTCGGCGAGGCCCGATACGCAGTATTTT | CASSSARPDTQYF
TRBJ2-1 | 15 | TRBV27 | TRBD2 | . | TGTGCCAGCAGATATATTCTAGCGGGCGACAATGAGCAGTTCTTC | CASRYILAGDNEQFF
TRBJ2-5 | 13 | TRBV28 | TRBD2 | . | TGTGCCAGCAGTTTGACTAGCCCCGGGACCCAGTACTTC | CASSLTSPGTQYF
TRBJ1-5 | 14 | TRBV4-2 | . | . | TGTGCCAGCAGCCAAGACTATAGCAATCAGTCCCAGCATTTT | CASSQDYSNQSQHF
TRBJ2-1 | 18 | TRBV24-1 | . | . | TGTGCCACCAGTGATTCGAACATGATTAAGAACAGGGCCCGTGAGCAGTTCTTC | CATSDSNMIKNRAREQFF
TRBJ2-1 | 19 | TRBV6-7 | TRBD2 | . | TGTGCCAGCAGTAACCTAGCGGAGATTGGGGTAAGCTCCTACAATGAGCAGTTCTTC | CASSNLAEIGVSSYNEQFF
TRBJ2-1 | 15 | TRBV6-5 | . | . | TGTGCCAGCAGACCCCGGGAGACGGGTTACAGGGAGCAGTTCTTC | CASRPRETGYREQFF
TRBJ2-2 | 19 | TRBV7-8 | TRBD2 | . | TGTGCCAGCAGCCCACCCCGCCGACTAGCGGGAGCGAGGTCCGGGGAGCTGTTTTTT | CASSPPRRLAGARSGELFF
TRBJ2-5 | 13 | TRBV11-1 | . | . | TGTGCCAGCAGCTTGTCGATTAGAGAGACCCAGTACTTC | CASSLSIRETQYF
TRBJ2-5 | 14 | TRBV5-6 | . | once | TGTGCCAGCAGCTTGGAGGGGGTGCGGGAGACCCAGTACTTC | CASSLEGVRETQYF
TRBJ1-2 | 14 | TRBV6-1 | . | medium-sized | TGTGCCAGCAGTGAACAAGACAGGATGGGGGGCTACACCTTC | CASSEQDRMGGYTF
TRBJ2-1 | 16 | TRBV9 | TRBD2 | . | TGTGCCAGCAGCGTAGCTAAGACTAGCGGGAGAGACGAGCAGTTCTTC | CASSVAKTSGRDEQFF
TRBJ1-1 | 17 | TRBV9 | TRBD1 | . | TGTGCCAGCAGCGTAAGGGACAGGGGGCTCGCGGACACTGAAGCTTTCTTT | CASSVRDRGLADTEAFF